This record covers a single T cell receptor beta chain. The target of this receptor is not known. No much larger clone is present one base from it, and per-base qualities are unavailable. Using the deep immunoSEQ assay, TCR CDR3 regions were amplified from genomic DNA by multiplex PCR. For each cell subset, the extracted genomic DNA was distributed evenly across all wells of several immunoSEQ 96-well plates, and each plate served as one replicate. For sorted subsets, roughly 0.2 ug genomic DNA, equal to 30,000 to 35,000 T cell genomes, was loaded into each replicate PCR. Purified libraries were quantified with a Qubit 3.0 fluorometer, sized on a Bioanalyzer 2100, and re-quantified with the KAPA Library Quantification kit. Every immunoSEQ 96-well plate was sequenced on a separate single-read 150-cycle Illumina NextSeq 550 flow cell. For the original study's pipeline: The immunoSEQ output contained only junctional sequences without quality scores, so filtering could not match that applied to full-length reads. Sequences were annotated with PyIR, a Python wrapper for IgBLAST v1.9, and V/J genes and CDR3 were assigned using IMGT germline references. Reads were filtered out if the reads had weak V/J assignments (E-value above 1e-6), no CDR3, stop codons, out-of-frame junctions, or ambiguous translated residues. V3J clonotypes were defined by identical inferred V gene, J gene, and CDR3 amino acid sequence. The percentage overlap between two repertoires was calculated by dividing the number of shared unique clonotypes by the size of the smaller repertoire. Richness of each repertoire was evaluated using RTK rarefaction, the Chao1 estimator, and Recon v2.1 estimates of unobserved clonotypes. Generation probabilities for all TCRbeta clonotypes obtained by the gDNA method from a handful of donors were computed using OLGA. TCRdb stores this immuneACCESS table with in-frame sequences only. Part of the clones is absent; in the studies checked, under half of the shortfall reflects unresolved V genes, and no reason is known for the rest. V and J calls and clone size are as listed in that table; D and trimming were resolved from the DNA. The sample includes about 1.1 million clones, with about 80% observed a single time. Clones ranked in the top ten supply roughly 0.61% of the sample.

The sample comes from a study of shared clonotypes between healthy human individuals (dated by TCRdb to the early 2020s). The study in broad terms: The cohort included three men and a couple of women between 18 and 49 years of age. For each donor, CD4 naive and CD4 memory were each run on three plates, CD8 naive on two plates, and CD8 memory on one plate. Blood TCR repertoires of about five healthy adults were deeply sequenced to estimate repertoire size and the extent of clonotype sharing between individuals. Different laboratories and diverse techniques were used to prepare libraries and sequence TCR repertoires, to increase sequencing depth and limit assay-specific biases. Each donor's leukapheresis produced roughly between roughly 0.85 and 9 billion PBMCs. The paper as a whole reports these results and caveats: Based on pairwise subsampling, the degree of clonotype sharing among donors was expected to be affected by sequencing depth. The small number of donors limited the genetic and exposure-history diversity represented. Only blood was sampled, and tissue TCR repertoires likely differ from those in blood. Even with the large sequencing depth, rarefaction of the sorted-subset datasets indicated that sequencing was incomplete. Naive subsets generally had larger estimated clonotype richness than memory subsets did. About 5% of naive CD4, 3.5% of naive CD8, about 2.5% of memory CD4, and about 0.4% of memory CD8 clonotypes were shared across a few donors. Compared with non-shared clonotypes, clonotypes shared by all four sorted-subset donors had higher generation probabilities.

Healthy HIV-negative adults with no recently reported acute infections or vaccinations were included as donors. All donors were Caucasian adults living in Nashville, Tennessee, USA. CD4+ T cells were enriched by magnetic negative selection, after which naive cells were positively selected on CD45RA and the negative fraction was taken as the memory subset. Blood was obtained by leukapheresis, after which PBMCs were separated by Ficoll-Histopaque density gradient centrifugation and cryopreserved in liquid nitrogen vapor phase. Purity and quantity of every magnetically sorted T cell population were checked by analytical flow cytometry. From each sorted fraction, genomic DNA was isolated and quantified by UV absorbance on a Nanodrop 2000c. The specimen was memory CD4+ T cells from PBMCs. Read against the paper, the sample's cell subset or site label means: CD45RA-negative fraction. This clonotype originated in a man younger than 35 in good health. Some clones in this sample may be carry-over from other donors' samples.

The CDR3 protein sequence reads: CASSQDPAGRANYGYTF. The sequenced DNA: TGCGCCAGCAGCCAAGATCCCGCAGGACGAGCTAACTATGGCTACACCTTC. The chain links TRBV4-1 with TRBJ1-2, with no D gene named confidently. The germline V gene specifies MGHRA as CDR1 and YSYEKL as CDR2. The CDR3 starts with the cysteine, ends with the phenylalanine, and has 17 residues. Of the read, only the CDR3 DNA is kept; its 51 bases are in frame from base 1. Deletion took 0 bases off V and 0 bases off J, with a span of 14 bases between the germline ends.